These 2 T cell receptor beta chains were sequenced from one sample in a study of blood T cells in healthy people across ages. PCR was performed a second time for about 6 to 12 cycles using a sample-barcoded 5' primer and a J-beta primer mix. Using its own MiXCR run on the 5' RACE reads, TCRdb lists one record per CDR3 protein. The sample yields 700,000 to 900,000 distinct CDR3 sequences, roughly 53% seen once. The specimen sequenced was blood. The receptors were sampled from a man older than 75 in good health.

The chain uses TRBV7-2 and TRBJ1-1; no clear D. This CDR3 has 15 amino acids. The germline V gene has CDR1 SGHTA and CDR2 FQGNSA. Trimming took off 7 bases at V and 0 bases at J, with 15 bases between the two ends. CDR3 amino acids: CASKVSPNMNTEAFF. DNA for the CDR3: TGTGCCAGCAAGGTCAGTCCCAACATGAACACTGAAGCTTTCTTT.

This clonotype was seen more than once but under ten times. The CDR3 loop reads CASSLETGATQETQYF. The DNA of the CDR3 is TGTGCCAGCAGCTTAGAAACAGGGGCCACCCAAGAGACCCAGTACTTC. The chain combines TRBV7-2 with TRBJ2-5; TRBD1 matches 7 bases. Looked up from germline, CDR1 is SGHTA and CDR2 is FQGNSA. The CDR3 runs 16 residues. The J segment lost 1 base and the V segment lost 1 base, leaving 6 bases of the junction unmatched.